The present entry profiles one T cell receptor beta chain with its context. As yet, its antigen is unknown. The data were taken from a study of post-analysis software for immune sequencing data. About the research overall: The disease courses covered relapsing-remitting, secondary progressive and progressive-relapsing multiple sclerosis. Study-level findings and limits: Clustering by F measure revealed strong co-clustering among samples prepared together in one batch. Controls showed lower frequencies than patients for several TRBV segments, and TRBV5-6, TRBV5-1 and TRBV20-1 were among these. Controls' normalized Chao1 diversity significantly exceeded that of multiple sclerosis patients.

Unique molecular identifiers were built into the TCR beta cDNA libraries. In TCRdb, the PCR reads were re-called with MiXCR into one record per CDR3 protein. The table records approximately 770,000 distinct CDR3 sequences, around 45% of them present only once. Trimming stripped 4 bases from V and 3 bases from J, with 10 bases between. This CDR3 is built from 15 residues. Sequencing input: blood. This chain joins TRBV12-3 or TRBV12-4 and TRBJ2-6, with D perhaps matching TRBD2 (6 bases). The clonotype originates from a girl aged 10-17 years with multiple sclerosis. CDR3 sequence: CASSSQGGGANVLTF. In nucleotides, the CDR3 is TGTGCCAGCAGTTCCCAGGGAGGTGGGGCCAACGTCCTGACTTTC.